Here is one T cell receptor beta chain with its context. These data are taken from a study of blood T cell repertoires in COVID-19. Across the study: Italy, Spain and the United States were the sources of the convalescent and acute COVID-19 samples. In each case, the material was cDNA or gDNA derived from T cells, B-cell-depleted T cells, or PBMCs.

Original methodology: Amplified reference gene primers provided the basis for estimating nucleated cell counts. TCRdb's copy holds only in-frame clones and misses some; the assay was immunoSEQ multiplex PCR. The D gene and trimming were derived from the DNA, and the V and J assignments and clone size from that table. This sample has tens of thousands of clones, with around 83% found just once. This CDR3 has 13 amino acids. The ends lost 3 bases at V and 4 bases at J; junction bases unmatched: 5. CDR1 and CDR2 from the germline V gene are GTSNPN and SVGIG (reference sequence). This clonotype originated in a man between 45 and 60 years old with active COVID-19. The material sequenced was peripheral blood. The chain carries TRBV30 and TRBJ1-1, with TRBD1 identical over 7 bases. CDR3 protein: CAWSRQGGTEAFF. The CDR3 region has the DNA TGTGCCTGGAGCCGACAGGGTGGCACTGAAGCTTTCTTT.